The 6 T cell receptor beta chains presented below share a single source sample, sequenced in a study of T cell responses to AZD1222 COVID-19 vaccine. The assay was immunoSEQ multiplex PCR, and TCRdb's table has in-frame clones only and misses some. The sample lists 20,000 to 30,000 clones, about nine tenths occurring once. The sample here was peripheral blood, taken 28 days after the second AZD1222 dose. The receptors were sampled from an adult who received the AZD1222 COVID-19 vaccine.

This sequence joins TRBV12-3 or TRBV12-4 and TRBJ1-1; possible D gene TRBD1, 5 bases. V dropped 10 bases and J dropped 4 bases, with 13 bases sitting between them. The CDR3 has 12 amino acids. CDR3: CATCWGGTEAFF. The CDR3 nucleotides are TGTGCCACCTGCTGGGGGGGCACTGAAGCTTTCTTT.

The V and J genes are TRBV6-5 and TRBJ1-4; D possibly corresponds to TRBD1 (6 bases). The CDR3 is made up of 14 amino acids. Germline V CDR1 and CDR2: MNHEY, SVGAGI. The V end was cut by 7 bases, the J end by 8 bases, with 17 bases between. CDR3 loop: CASTGAGAGEKLFF. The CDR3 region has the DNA TGTGCCAGCACGGGAGCGGGGGCGGGGGAAAAACTGTTTTTT.

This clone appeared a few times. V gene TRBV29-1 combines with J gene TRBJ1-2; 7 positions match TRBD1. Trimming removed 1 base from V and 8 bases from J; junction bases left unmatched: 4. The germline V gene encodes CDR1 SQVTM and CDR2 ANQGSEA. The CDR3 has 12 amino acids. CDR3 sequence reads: CSVEGQGGGYTF. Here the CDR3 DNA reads TGCAGCGTTGAAGGGCAGGGGGGCGGCTACACCTTC.

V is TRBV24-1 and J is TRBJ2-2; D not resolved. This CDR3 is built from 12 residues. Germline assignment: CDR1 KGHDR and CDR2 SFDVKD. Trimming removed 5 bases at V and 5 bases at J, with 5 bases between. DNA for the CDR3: TGTGCCACCAGTGTGAGAACCGGGGAGCTGTTTTTT. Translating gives CATSVRTGELFF.

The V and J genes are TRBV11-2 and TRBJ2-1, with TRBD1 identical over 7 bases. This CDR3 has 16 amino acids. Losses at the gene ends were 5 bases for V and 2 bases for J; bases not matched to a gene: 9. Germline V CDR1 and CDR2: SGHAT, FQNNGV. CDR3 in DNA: TGTGCCAGCAGCCCGGATACCGGGACAGCCTACAATGAGCAGTTCTTC. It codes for CASSPDTGTAYNEQFF. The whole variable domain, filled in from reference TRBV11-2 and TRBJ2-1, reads EAGVAQSPRYKIIEKRQSVAFWCNPISGHATLYWYQQILGQGPKLLIQFQNNGVVDDSQLPKDRFSAERLKGVDSTLKIQPAKLEDSAVYLCASSPDTGTAYNEQFFGPGTRLTVL.

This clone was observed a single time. Here the CDR3 reads CASSAGQHTTNEKLFF. The CDR3 coding sequence is TGCGCCAGCAGCGCGGGACAGCACACAACTAATGAAAAACTGTTTTTT. V is TRBV5-1 and J is TRBJ1-4; 7 positions agree with TRBD1. The germline gives CDR1 SGHRS, CDR2 YFSETQ. CDR3 size: 16 residues. V was pared by 4 bases and J by 0 bases, with 6 bases of the junction left unmatched.